The rows below give T cell receptor beta chains drawn from one sample of a study of cytomegalovirus exposure and HLA in healthy donors. TCRdb's table, derived via immunoSEQ multiplex PCR, lists solely in-frame clones and lacks some. The sample yields over 150,000 clones, 65% to 85% seen once. The sample comprised PBMCs. These receptors were taken from a man between 18 and 29 years old in good health and CMV-seronegative. The CDR3 runs from the conserved cysteine through the conserved F or W. A D gene is named only where the DNA matches it firmly. Expanded clones are given a class, and other clones once, few, many or no size at all.

D gene	clone size	V gene	J gene	CDR3 DNA	CDR3 protein
-	-	TRBV5-4	TRBJ2-2	TGTGCCAGCAGCTTGTTCGGGAAGAACACCGGGGAGCTGTTTTTT	CASSLFGKNTGELFF
TRBD1	-	TRBV28	TRBJ1-2	TGTGCCAGCAGTTTAATGGACAGGGCACATGGCTACACCTTC	CASSLMDRAHGYTF
-	few	TRBV29-1	TRBJ2-6	TGCAGCGTTGTCGCTTCTGGGGCCAACGGCCTGACTTTC	CSVVASGANGLTF
-	-	TRBV2	TRBJ2-2	TGTGCCAGCAGTACAGAGTACACCGGGGAGCTGTTTTTT	CASSTEYTGELFF
TRBD1	-	TRBV5-6	TRBJ1-3	TGTGCCAGCAGCAGGGGACAGGGAAGAAACACCATATATTTT	CASSRGQGRNTIYF
TRBD1	-	TRBV19	TRBJ2-3	TGTGCCAGTGGAGGACAGGGGATAAGGGCAGATACGCAGTATTTT	CASGGQGIRADTQYF
TRBD1	-	TRBV6-5	TRBJ2-7	TGTGCCAGCGTCGGGACAGACCACCCCCACGAGCAGTACTTC	CASVGTDHPHEQYF
TRBD1	-	TRBV7-9	TRBJ1-2	TGTGCCAGCAGCTGGACAGGAAAGGATAATGGCTACACCTTC	CASSWTGKDNGYTF
TRBD1	-	TRBV11-2	TRBJ1-2	TGTGCCAGCAGCTTATCGGGGACAGGGTTGTACCCGGCCTCCTTC	CASSLSGTGLYPASF
-	-	TRBV5-1	TRBJ2-4	TGCGCCAGCAGCGGGGGGGCAGGGGGCCGACCCCACATTCAGTACTTC	CASSGGAGGRPHIQYF
-	-	TRBV13	TRBJ1-1	TGTGCCAGCAGTTTACACCGCGGGAGCCATCAAGGAGCTTTCTTT	CASSLHRGSHQGAFF
TRBD1	-	TRBV5-1	TRBJ2-2	TGCGCCAGCCGGACAGGGATCCCCGGGGAGCTGTTTTTT	CASRTGIPGELFF
-	-	TRBV7-2	TRBJ1-1	TGTGCCAGCAGCCCCCAGGGGTCGGGCTACACTGAAGCTTTCTTT	CASSPQGSGYTEAFF
-	-	TRBV19	TRBJ2-5	TGTGCCAGTAGTGGGCTCGGGGTGGAGACCCAGTACTTC	CASSGLGVETQYF
-	-	TRBV2	TRBJ2-1	TGTGCCAGCAGTGAGGGAGGACACAATGAGCAGTTCTTC	CASSEGGHNEQFF
TRBD2	-	TRBV4-1	TRBJ2-1	TGCGCCAGCAGCCAAGATCGGAAGGGGACTAGGGGGGGGGTCTCCTACAATGAGCAGTTCTTC	CASSQDRKGTRGGVSYNEQFF
-	-	TRBV5-8	TRBJ2-1	TGTGCCAGCAGCCCAACAGTTAGCTCCTACAATGAGCAGTTCTTC	CASSPTVSSYNEQFF
-	few	TRBV4-3	TRBJ2-1	TGCGCCAGCAGCCAGAGATTGGGCAGGGTAGGGAATGAGCAGTTCTTC	CASSQRLGRVGNEQFF
TRBD2	-	TRBV13	TRBJ2-1	TGTGCCAGCAGCTCCACCGGGACTAGCGGCTATGAGCAGTTCTTC	CASSSTGTSGYEQFF
-	few	TRBV6-1	TRBJ2-7	TGTGCCAGCAGTGAAATGTACAGCTCCTACGAGCAGTACTTC	CASSEMYSSYEQYF
-	many	TRBV15	TRBJ1-5	TGTGCCACCAGCAAAGATTGGACAGATTATAGCAATCAGCCCCAGCATTTT	CATSKDWTDYSNQPQHF
TRBD1	few	TRBV5-1	TRBJ1-6	TGCGCCAGCAGCATTGGACAGGTGGGGGGTTATAATTCACCCCTCCACTTT	CASSIGQVGGYNSPLHF
TRBD1	-	TRBV6-5	TRBJ2-5	TGTGCCAGCACCGGGACAGGGGGAGTCGGGAAGACCCAGTACTTC	CASTGTGGVGKTQYF
-	-	TRBV28	TRBJ2-3	TGTGCCAGCAGTTTACGGGAGATAGATACGCAGTATTTT	CASSLREIDTQYF
-	-	TRBV19	TRBJ1-2	TGTGCCAGTTCGAGTGGGGCCGGCTACACCTTC	CASSSGAGYTF
-	-	TRBV2	TRBJ2-5	TGTGCCAGCTCATCCACCCTGCGAGGGTTGGAAGAGACCCAGTACTTC	CASSSTLRGLEETQYF
TRBD1	-	TRBV5-6	TRBJ1-1	TGTGCCAGCAGCTTGATGTCAGGGGGACAGGGAGCTTTCTTT	CASSLMSGGQGAFF
TRBD1	-	TRBV27	TRBJ2-7	TGTGCCAGCAGTTTAAGGGGGCCGACTGCCCCTACCGAGCAGTACTTC	CASSLRGPTAPTEQYF
-	-	TRBV4-1	TRBJ2-6	TGCGCCAGCAGCCAAGTACAGGGCTCTGGGGCCAACGTCCTGACTTTC	CASSQVQGSGANVLTF
TRBD1	-	TRBV19	TRBJ2-5	TGTGCCAGTAGTATAGGCCGGACAGGGAAAGAGACCCAGTACTTC	CASSIGRTGKETQYF
-	once	TRBV10-1	TRBJ2-7	TGCGCCAGCACCCAAATCCAGACAGACCTCTACGAGCAGTACTTC	CASTQIQTDLYEQYF
-	-	TRBV6-5	TRBJ1-1	TGTGCCAGCAGTTACGCGGGACCCCCGAACACTGAAGCTTTCTTT	CASSYAGPPNTEAFF
TRBD1	-	TRBV27	TRBJ1-4	TGTGCCAGCAGTTTATTTCCTAACAGGGGGAAACTGTTTTTT	CASSLFPNRGKLFF
-	-	TRBV5-1	TRBJ1-1	TGCGCCAGCAGCTTGGACAGGAACACTGAAGCTTTCTTT	CASSLDRNTEAFF
-	-	TRBV19	TRBJ1-2	TGTGCCAGTAGTACCTCTAACTATGACTACACCTTC	CASSTSNYDYTF
-	few	TRBV2	TRBJ1-1	TGTGCCAGCAGCCCGTCGGGGGTATTGGACACTGAAGCTTTCTTT	CASSPSGVLDTEAFF
TRBD1	-	TRBV19	TRBJ2-3	TGTGCCAGTAGTATCAGACAGGGGGCCGGAGATACGCAGTATTTT	CASSIRQGAGDTQYF
TRBD1	-	TRBV4-3	TRBJ2-7	TGCGCCAGCAGCCTAGCCGGGACAGGGCTTGGCGAGCAGTACTTC	CASSLAGTGLGEQYF
TRBD1	-	TRBV5-6	TRBJ1-1	TGTGCCAGCAGCCCTGGACAGGGGTACGCTGAAGCTTTCTTT	CASSPGQGYAEAFF
-	-	TRBV27	TRBJ1-2	TGTGCCAGCAGTGTAGCGTCCGGGGAAATCGGTCGCTACACCTTC	CASSVASGEIGRYTF
TRBD1	-	TRBV5-1	TRBJ1-1	TGCGCCAGCCAGAAGGACAGGGCGAACACTGAAGCTTTCTTT	CASQKDRANTEAFF
TRBD1	-	TRBV11-2	TRBJ1-5	TGTGCCAGCAGCTTAGGTCGGCCAGGGGGGTTCAATCAGCCCCAGCATTTT	CASSLGRPGGFNQPQHF
TRBD1	-	TRBV10-3	TRBJ1-6	TGTGCCATCACTCCGGGACAGGATAATTCACCCCTCCACTTT	CAITPGQDNSPLHF
-	-	TRBV6-1	TRBJ2-5	TGTGCCAGCACATCCAGGGTCGAGGTAGAGACCCAGTACTTC	CASTSRVEVETQYF
-	-	TRBV4-1	TRBJ2-3	TGCGCCAGCAGCCAAGTTATTATTCAGGGTAGCCCACTACACACAGATACGCAGTATTTT	CASSQVIIQGSPLHTDTQYF
-	-	TRBV30	TRBJ1-2	TGTGCCTGGAGTGATCTACAGGGCATCTATGGCTACACCTTC	CAWSDLQGIYGYTF
-	few	TRBV4-2	TRBJ2-2	TGTGCCAGCAGCCAAGGGGAGGCCGGGGAGCTGTTTTTT	CASSQGEAGELFF
-	few	TRBV9	TRBJ1-2	TGTGCCAGCAGCGGGTCATGGGCCCTCCTCACCTTC	CASSGSWALLTF
TRBD1	-	TRBV5-1	TRBJ1-5	TGCGCCAGCAGCCTGACAGGGGAGAGCAATCAGCCCCAGCATTTT	CASSLTGESNQPQHF
TRBD1	once	TRBV7-8	TRBJ1-1	TGTGCCAGCAGCACATACCCGGGACAGGTCCTCATGAACACTGAAGCTTTCTTT	CASSTYPGQVLMNTEAFF
-	-	TRBV28	TRBJ1-1	TGTGCCAGCAGTTGGGACTTTAACACTGAAGCTTTCTTT	CASSWDFNTEAFF
TRBD2	-	TRBV7-9	TRBJ2-1	TGTGCCAGCAGCCCCTCGACTAGCGGGGGGCCGGGTGAGCAGTTCTTC	CASSPSTSGGPGEQFF
TRBD1	-	TRBV6-5	TRBJ1-1	TGTGCCAGCAGTCCCGGGACAGGGTACACTGAAGCTTTCTTT	CASSPGTGYTEAFF
TRBD1	-	TRBV7-2	TRBJ1-4	TGTGCCAGCAGCTTAGCGAGACAGGGGGGAAGTAATGAAAAACTGTTTTTT	CASSLARQGGSNEKLFF